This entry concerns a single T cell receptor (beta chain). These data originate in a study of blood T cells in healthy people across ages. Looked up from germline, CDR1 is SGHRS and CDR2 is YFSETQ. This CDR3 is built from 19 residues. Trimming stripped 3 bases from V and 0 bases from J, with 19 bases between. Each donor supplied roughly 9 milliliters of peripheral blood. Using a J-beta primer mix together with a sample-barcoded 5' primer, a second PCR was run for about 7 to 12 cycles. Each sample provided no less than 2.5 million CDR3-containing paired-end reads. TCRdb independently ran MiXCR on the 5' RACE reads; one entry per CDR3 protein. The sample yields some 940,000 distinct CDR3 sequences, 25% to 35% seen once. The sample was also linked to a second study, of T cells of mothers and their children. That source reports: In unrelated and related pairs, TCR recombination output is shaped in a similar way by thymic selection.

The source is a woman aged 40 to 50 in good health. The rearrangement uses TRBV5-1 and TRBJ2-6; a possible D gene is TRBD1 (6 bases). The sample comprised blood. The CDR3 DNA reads TGCGCCAGCAGCTCTCTCAGGGGAGAATTGATCTCTGGGGCCAACGTCCTGACTTTC. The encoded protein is CASSSLRGELISGANVLTF.